Below, one T cell receptor beta chain is given with its context. What it binds is not known. Via MiXCR, TCRdb re-called the RT-PCR reads, giving one row per CDR3 protein. Among 450,000 to 700,000 distinct CDR3 sequences listed, around 15% were seen once. CDR1 and CDR2 from the germline V gene are SGDLS and YYNGEE. V lost 4 bases, J lost 0 bases, and 13 bases lay in between. This CDR3 is 15 amino acids long. This entry belongs to a study of response to subunit inactivated influenza vaccine. Study-level findings and limits: The study's authors posited that every seasonal influenza vaccination enlists few new T cells.

This sequence joins TRBV9 and TRBJ2-5; D could derive from TRBD1 or TRBD2 (5 bases each). The receptor was isolated from a man in his forties or fifties who received an inactivated influenza vaccine. The specimen comprised PBMCs from blood, sampled 11 to 12 days after vaccination. Written as DNA, the CDR3 is TGTGCCAGCAGCTTCCCCCGGGACCACCAAGAGACCCAGTACTTC. Its translation: CASSFPRDHQETQYF.